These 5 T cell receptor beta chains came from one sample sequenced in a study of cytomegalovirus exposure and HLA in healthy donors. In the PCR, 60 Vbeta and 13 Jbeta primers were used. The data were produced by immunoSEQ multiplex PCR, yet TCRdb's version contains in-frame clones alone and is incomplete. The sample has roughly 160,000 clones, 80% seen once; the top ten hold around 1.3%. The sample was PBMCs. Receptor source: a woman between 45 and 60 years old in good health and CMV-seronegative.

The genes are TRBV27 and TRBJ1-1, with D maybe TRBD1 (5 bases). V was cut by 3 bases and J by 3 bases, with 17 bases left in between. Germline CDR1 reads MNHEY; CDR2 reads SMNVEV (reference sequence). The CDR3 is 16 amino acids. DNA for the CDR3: TGTGCCAGCAGTTTGCTGGGGGGAAGGGTAGACACTGAAGCTTTCTTT. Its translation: CASSLLGGRVDTEAFF.

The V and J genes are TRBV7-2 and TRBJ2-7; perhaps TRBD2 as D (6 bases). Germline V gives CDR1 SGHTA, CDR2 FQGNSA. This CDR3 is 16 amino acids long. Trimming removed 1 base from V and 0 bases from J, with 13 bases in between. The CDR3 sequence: CASSLGSGGTSYEQYF. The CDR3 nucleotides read TGTGCCAGCAGCTTAGGGTCCGGCGGGACCTCCTACGAGCAGTACTTC.

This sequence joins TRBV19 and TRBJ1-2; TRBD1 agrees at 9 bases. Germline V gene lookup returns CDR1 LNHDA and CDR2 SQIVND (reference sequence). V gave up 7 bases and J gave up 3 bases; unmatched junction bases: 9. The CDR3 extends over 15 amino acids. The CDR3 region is CASTPRTGDDYGYTF. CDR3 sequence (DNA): TGTGCCAGTACCCCCCGGACAGGGGACGACTATGGCTACACCTTC. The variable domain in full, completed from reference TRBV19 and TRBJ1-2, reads DGGITQSPKYLFRKEGQNVTLSCEQNLNHDAMYWYRQDPGQGLRLIYYSQIVNDFQKGDIAEGYSVSREKKESFPLTVTSAQKNPTAFYLCASTPRTGDDYGYTFGSGTRLTVV.

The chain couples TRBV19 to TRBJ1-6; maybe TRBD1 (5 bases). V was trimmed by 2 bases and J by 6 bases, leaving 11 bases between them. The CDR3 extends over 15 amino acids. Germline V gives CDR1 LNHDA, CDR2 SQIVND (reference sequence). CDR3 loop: CASSIHSQGNSPLHF. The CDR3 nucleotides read TGTGCCAGTAGTATACATTCTCAGGGTAATTCACCCCTCCACTTT.

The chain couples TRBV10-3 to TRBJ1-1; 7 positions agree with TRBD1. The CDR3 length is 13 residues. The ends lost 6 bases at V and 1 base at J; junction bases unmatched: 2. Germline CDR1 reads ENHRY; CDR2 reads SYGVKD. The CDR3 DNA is TGTGCCATCAGAGGACAGGAGAACACTGAAGCTTTCTTT. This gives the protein CAIRGQENTEAFF.